This is a list of T cell receptor beta chains from one sample in a study of shared clonotypes between healthy human individuals. Generated by immunoSEQ multiplex PCR, the TCRdb table keeps only in-frame clones and is missing some. The sample lists some 550,000 clones, more than 95% occurring once. The sequencing sample was made of naive CD4+ T cells sorted from blood. The receptors were sampled from a woman in her thirties in good health. The conserved cysteine and the conserved F or W are not part of the CDR3 here. Part of the rows lack a size; the others show once, few, many or a class for expanded clones.

clone_size v_call cdr3_aa
. TRBV10-3 AISNSYEQY
once TRBV7-3 ASSFPRQGTYEQY
. TRBV10-2 ASTTAGATLQETQY
. TRBV28 ASSRGVRADEQY
once TRBV6-1 ASSPRGTSSYEQY
. TRBV6-5 ATNDRKPGYNEQF
. TRBV7-9 ASSLDSGAFEKLF
. TRBV2 ASSVVVLSSGNTIY
once TRBV7-2 ASTPEGTQY
. TRBV28 ASSFRGAGNTIY
. TRBV28 ASSFRSGSLSYNEQF
. TRBV6-6 ASSTDRSETQY
. TRBV10-2 ASSEATDYGYT
. TRBV6-1 ASSDNRHNQPQH
. TRBV5-1 ASSTGSGETQY
. TRBV7-9 ASSLSATPMGQF